This note documents a single T cell receptor (beta chain) sequence. Its antigen is unknown. It has no much larger one-base neighbor in the sample; base qualities were not kept. The sample belongs to a study of blood T cell repertoires in COVID-19 (TCRdb year 2020). Describing the broader study: The collaborator samples originated in the United States, Italy and Spain and spanned the acute and convalescent phases of COVID-19. Samples were obtained from the ongoing ImmuneRACE study (first 160 participants) and from 1,254 subjects provided by 6 global collaborators. The sample metadata nearly always contained a de-identified subject ID, COVID-19 status, age in years and sex. The repertoires were released in a freely available public database meant as a resource for research on the immune response to SARS-CoV-2. The material from the prospective study consisted of cDNA or gDNA derived from T cells, B-cell-depleted T cells, or PBMCs. The dataset comprised deeply sampled blood TCRbeta repertoires from subjects exposed to, actively infected with, or recovered from COVID-19. Where HLA class I and class II types were available, the types were taken from metadata supplied by the sample provider, not from assay-based typing.

TCRbeta CDR3 regions were amplified from genomic DNA using the immunoSEQ Assay, a bias-controlled multiplex PCR. As for how the authors treated the data: The number of nucleated cells in each sample was estimated from the amplification of reference gene primers within the assay. To quantify the absolute abundance of each unique TCRbeta CDR3 rearrangement, sequence reads were collapsed and filtered. Productive Simpson clonality was computed per sample as the square root of Simpson's diversity index over productive rearrangements. TCRdb limited this immuneACCESS table to in-frame rearrangements with V and J called. A share of clones is missing; checked studies link under half to unresolved V genes, and the rest is unexplained. The DNA gave D and trimming, while V, J and clone size come from that table. The sample yields 200,000 or so clones; around 86% were counted once. The leading ten clones occupy roughly 5% of the sample.

Taken from cysteine to phenylalanine, the CDR3 has 11 residues. Only CDR3 DNA is held: 33 bases, read in frame from base 1. Trimming removed 9 bases from V and 0 bases from J, leaving 5 bases between the germline ends. CDR1 is given as KGHDR and CDR2 as SFDVKD, both from the germline V gene. Each collaborating institution followed its own protocols to collect whole blood in K2EDTA tubes. Collaborator samples were shipped for TCRbeta analysis as frozen whole blood, isolated PBMCs, or DNA extracted from either sample type. Overall results and qualifications from the work: How much clinical and demographic metadata was included differed by source and by participant, and the metadata was provided uncurated.

The source of this sequence is a human donor in a cohort sampled during active COVID-19. The sample consisted of peripheral blood. Recombination linked TRBV24-1 to TRBJ2-7, with no reliable assignment of the D segment. The CDR3 reads CATLSSYEQYF. In nucleotide form, the sequence is TGTGCCACCCTCAGCTCCTACGAGCAGTACTTC.